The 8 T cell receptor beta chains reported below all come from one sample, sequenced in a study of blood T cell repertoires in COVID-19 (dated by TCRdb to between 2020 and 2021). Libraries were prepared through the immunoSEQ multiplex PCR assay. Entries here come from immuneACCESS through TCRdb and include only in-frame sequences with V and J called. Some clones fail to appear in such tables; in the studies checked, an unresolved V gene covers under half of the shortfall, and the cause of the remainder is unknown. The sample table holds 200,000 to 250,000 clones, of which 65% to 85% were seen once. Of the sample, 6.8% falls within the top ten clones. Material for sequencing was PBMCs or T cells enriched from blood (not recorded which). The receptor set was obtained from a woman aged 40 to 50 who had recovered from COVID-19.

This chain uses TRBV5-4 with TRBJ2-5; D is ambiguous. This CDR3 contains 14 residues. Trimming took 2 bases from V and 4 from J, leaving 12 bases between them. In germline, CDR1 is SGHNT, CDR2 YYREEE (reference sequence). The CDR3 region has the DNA TGTGCCAGCAGCTTTGGCTACCCGGGAGAGACCCAGTACTTC. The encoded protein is CASSFGYPGETQYF.

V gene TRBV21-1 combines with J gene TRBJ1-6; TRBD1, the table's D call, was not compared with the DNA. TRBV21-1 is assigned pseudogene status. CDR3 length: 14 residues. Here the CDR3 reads CASTGTGYNSPLHF. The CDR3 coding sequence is TGTGCCAGCACCGGGACAGGATATAATTCACCCCTCCACTTT.

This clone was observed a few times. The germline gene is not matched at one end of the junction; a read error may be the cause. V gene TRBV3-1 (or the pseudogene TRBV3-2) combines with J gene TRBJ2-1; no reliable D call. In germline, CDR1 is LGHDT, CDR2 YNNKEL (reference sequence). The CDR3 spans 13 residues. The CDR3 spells CASSQDTALERFF. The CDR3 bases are TGTGCCAGCAGCCAAGATACGGCCCTCGAGCGGTTCTTC.

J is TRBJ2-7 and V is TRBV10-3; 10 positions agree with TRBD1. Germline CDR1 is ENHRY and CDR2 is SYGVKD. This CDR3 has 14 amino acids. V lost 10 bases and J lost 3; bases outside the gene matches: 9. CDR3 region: CATQDRGPGYEQYV. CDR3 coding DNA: TGTGCCACCCAAGACAGGGGGCCCGGCTACGAGCAGTACGTC.

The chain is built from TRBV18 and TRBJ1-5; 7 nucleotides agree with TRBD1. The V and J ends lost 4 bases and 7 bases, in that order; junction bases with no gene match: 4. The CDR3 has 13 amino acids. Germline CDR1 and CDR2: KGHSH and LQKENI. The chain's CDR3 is CASSRDREQPQHF. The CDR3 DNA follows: TGTGCCAGCTCACGTGACAGGGAACAGCCCCAGCATTTT.

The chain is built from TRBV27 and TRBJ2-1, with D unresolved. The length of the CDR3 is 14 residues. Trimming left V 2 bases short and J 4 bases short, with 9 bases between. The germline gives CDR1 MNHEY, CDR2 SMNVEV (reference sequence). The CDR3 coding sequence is TGTGCCAGCAGTTTAGGTGGGCTTTACAATGAGCAGTTCTTC. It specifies CASSLGGLYNEQFF.

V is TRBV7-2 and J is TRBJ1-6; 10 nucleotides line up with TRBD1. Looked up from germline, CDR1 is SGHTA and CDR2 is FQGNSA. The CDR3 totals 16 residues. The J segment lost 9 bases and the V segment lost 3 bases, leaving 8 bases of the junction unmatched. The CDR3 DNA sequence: TGTGCCAGCAGCTTCTCCGGGACAGGGGTCGGTTCACCCCTCCACTTT. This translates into CASSFSGTGVGSPLHF. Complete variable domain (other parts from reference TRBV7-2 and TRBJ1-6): GAGVSQSPSNKVTEKGKDVELRCDPISGHTALYWYRQSLGQGLEFLIYFQGNSAPDKSGLPSDRFSAERTGGSVSTLTIQRTQQEDSAVYLCASSFSGTGVGSPLHFGNGTRLTVT.

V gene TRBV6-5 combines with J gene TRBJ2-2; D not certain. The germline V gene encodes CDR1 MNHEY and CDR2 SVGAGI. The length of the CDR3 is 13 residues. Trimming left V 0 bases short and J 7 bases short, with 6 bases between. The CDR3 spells CASSYSIDGELFF. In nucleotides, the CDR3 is TGTGCCAGCAGTTACTCGATAGACGGGGAGCTGTTTTTT.